Given below is one TCR beta chain in context. Its antigen is currently unknown. This sample was included in a study of blood T cells in healthy people across ages. Study results and caveats: It was held that diversity estimates obtained from one million T cells represented underestimates.

Together with a sample-barcoded 5' primer, a J-beta primer mix was included in a second PCR lasting roughly 6 to 12 cycles. Every cDNA was tagged by a template-switch adaptor with 12 random nucleotides. TCRdb analysed the 5' RACE reads with MiXCR anew, one entry per CDR3 protein. This table has over a million distinct CDR3 sequences, 20% to 25% appearing once. The data also belong to a second study, concerning T cells of mothers and their children.

This TCR was sampled from a girl between 2 and 10 years old in good health. Sequencing was performed on blood.

The CDR3 sequence: CASSQGSAGGYQETQYF. The DNA for the CDR3 is TGCGCCAGCAGCCAAGGGTCCGCAGGGGGGTACCAAGAGACCCAGTACTTC. The chain carries TRBV4-3 and TRBJ2-5, with a tentative D call TRBD1 (7 bases). V lost 1 base, J lost 0 bases, and 15 bases lay in between. CDR3 length equals 17 residues. Germline loops: CDR1 LGHNA, CDR2 YSLEER.